The 23 T cell receptor beta chains presented below share a single source sample, sequenced in a study of OX40 agonist ivuxolimab in advanced cancers. Assay: immunoSEQ multiplex PCR; the TCRdb copy retains only in-frame clones and omits some. The table shows roughly 64,000 clones, with 91% occurring only once. The sequenced sample was CD4+ or CD8+ T cells sorted from blood, obtained in a trial of the OX40 agonist ivuxolimab. The receptors here all came from an adult with an advanced solid tumor such as melanoma, head and neck, liver or kidney cancer.

The rearrangement links TRBV11-3 to TRBJ1-1; D not certain. The CDR3 is 14 residues long. Germline values: CDR1 SGHNT, CDR2 YENEEA. The germline V and J ends were trimmed by 5 bases and 4 bases, with 14 bases remaining between them. CDR3 in DNA: TGTGCCAGCAGCCCCAATTCCAGAGCCACTGAAGCTTTCTTT. Protein: CASSPNSRATEAFF.

This clone is a singleton in its sample. This rearrangement joins TRBV7-7 to TRBJ2-3; the D is unclear. The CDR3 is 13 amino acids. Trimming cost V 6 bases and J 3 bases, with 10 bases left between them. Germline values: CDR1 SSHAT, CDR2 FNYEAQ (reference sequence). The CDR3 nucleotides are TGTGCCAGCAGTCCCCCTGGGACAGATACGCAGTATTTT. As protein: CASSPPGTDTQYF. The whole variable domain, filled in from reference TRBV7-7 and TRBJ2-3, reads GAGVSQSPRYKVTKRGQDVTLRCDPISSHATLYWYQQALGQGPEFLTYFNYEAQPDKSGLPSDRFSAERPEGSISTLTIQRTEQRDSAMYRCASSPPGTDTQYFGPGTRLTVL.

This chain joins TRBV23-1 and TRBJ2-5; 7 positions agree with TRBD1. The J call may be mistaken, given a closer DNA end match to TRBJ2-7. TRBV23-1 is marked as an open reading frame, function uncertain. This CDR3 contains 16 residues. Written as DNA, the CDR3 is TGCGCCAGCAGTCGAAAAAGGGACAGCGACTCCTACGAGCAGTACTTC. The encoded protein is CASSRKRDSDSYEQYF.

This clone has a single count. The V call is TRBV5-1, the J call TRBJ2-1, with D possibly matching TRBD2 (5 bases). The germline V and J ends were trimmed by 4 bases and 6 bases, with 11 bases remaining between them. Per the germline V gene, CDR1 is SGHRS and CDR2 is YFSETQ. The CDR3 has 13 residues. The CDR3 is CASSQSAGNEQFF. CDR3 DNA: TGCGCCAGCAGCCAAAGCGCGGGCAATGAGCAGTTCTTC.

This chain links TRBV6-6 with TRBJ2-5; 10 bases match TRBD2. The J segment lost 7 bases and the V segment lost 2 bases, leaving 10 bases of the junction unmatched. Germline lookup yields CDR1 MNHNY and CDR2 SVGAGI (reference sequence). This CDR3 region has 16 residues. The CDR3 DNA follows: TGTGCCAGCAGTTACAATGGGCTAGCGGGAGACGTGACCCAGTACTTC. Its translation is CASSYNGLAGDVTQYF.

CDR3 loop: CASSLATSGRFGELFF. CDR3 nucleotide sequence: TGTGCCAGCAGCTTGGCTACTAGCGGGAGATTCGGGGAGCTGTTTTTT. The chain joins TRBV5-4 to TRBJ2-2; TRBD2 matches at 11 bases. V lost 0 bases to trimming and J lost 7 bases; unmatched junction nucleotides: 5. CDR3 length: 16 amino acids. The V gene's germline CDR1 is SGHNT and CDR2 YYREEE (reference sequence).

V gene TRBV6-4 combines with J gene TRBJ2-1, with 11 positions matching TRBD2. J was trimmed by 5 bases and V by 0 bases; bases with no gene match: 3. The CDR3 has 16 amino acids. Germline V gives CDR1 MRHNA, CDR2 SNTAGT. CDR3 in DNA: TGTGCCAGCAGTGACTCAGGGACTAGCGGTAACAATGAGCAGTTCTTC. Translation gives CASSDSGTSGNNEQFF.

This sequence joins TRBV7-2 and TRBJ1-6; 12 nucleotides align to TRBD1. CDR1 is SGHTA, CDR2 FQGNSA, per germline. With V trimmed by 5 bases and J by 10 bases, 9 bases remained unmatched. This CDR3 is built from 16 residues. The CDR3 DNA reads TGTGCCAGCAGCCAGGGACAGGGGGCGCTGGGATCACCCCTCCACTTT. Translated, it gives CASSQGQGALGSPLHF.

With respect to this clone: A junction end diverges from the germline sequence, so it may reflect a read error. The chain uses TRBV5-1 and TRBJ1-1; D possibly corresponds to TRBD1 (5 bases). CDR3 length: 14 residues. Germline V CDR1 and CDR2: SGHRS, YFSETQ. The CDR3 sequence is CASSLGLQNTEAFF. The CDR3 DNA reads TGCGCCAGCAGTTTGGGACTCCAGAACACTGAAGCTTTCTTT.

For the CDR3, the DNA is TGTGCCTGGAGTGGACAGGGACCGGAGACCCAGTACTTC. Its translation: CAWSGQGPETQYF. The gene calls are TRBV30 and TRBJ2-5, with 7 bases lining up with TRBD1. V was pared by 1 base and J by 5 bases, with 4 bases of the junction left unmatched. Per the germline V gene, CDR1 is GTSNPN and CDR2 is SVGIG (reference sequence). CDR3 size: 13 residues.

About this clone: Other nucleotide sequences in the sample specify the same CDR3. V usage is TRBV30 and J usage is TRBJ1-3; unclear D gene. The V and J ends lost 0 bases and 1 base respectively, with 7 bases between them. This CDR3 has 14 residues. Germline assignment: CDR1 GTSNPN and CDR2 SVGIG (reference sequence). The DNA of the CDR3 is TGTGCCTGGAGTGTAACCGGATCTGGAAACACCATATATTTT. This gives the protein CAWSVTGSGNTIYF.

The chain combines TRBV19 with TRBJ2-5; 7 bases fit TRBD2. CDR1 and CDR2 from the germline V gene are LNHDA and SQIVND (reference sequence). With 5 bases clipped from V and 1 base from J, the junction kept 7 bases outside the gene matches. The CDR3 has 15 amino acids. CDR3 protein: CASSDRDYLQETQYF. DNA for the CDR3: TGTGCCAGTAGTGACCGGGACTACCTCCAAGAGACCCAGTACTTC.

The gene calls are TRBV19 and TRBJ2-7; 10 nucleotides line up with TRBD2. This CDR3 is built from 14 residues. J lost 6 bases, V lost 6 bases, and 8 bases had no gene match. Germline V gene sequence: CDR1 LNHDA, CDR2 SQIVND (reference sequence). This chain's CDR3 is CASSRSLAGVEQYF. The CDR3 DNA follows: TGTGCCAGTAGCCGAAGTCTAGCGGGAGTCGAGCAGTACTTC.

V gene TRBV5-1 combines with J gene TRBJ2-1; no definite D call. Germline assignment: CDR1 SGHRS and CDR2 YFSETQ. This CDR3 contains 13 residues. The germline V and J ends were trimmed by 2 bases and 3 bases, with 6 bases remaining between them. The CDR3 is CASSFTNYNEQFF. CDR3 bases: TGCGCCAGCAGCTTTACAAACTACAATGAGCAGTTCTTC.

The chain has TRBV7-9 and TRBJ1-4; TRBD1 aligns across 7 bases. Trimming removed 1 base from V and 8 bases from J; junction bases left unmatched: 7. Germline CDR1 SEHNR, CDR2 FQNEAQ (reference sequence). CDR3 size: 15 residues. The DNA for the CDR3 is TGTGCCAGCAGCTTAGATAAGGGGGCAGGGGAAAAACTGTTTTTT. It specifies CASSLDKGAGEKLFF.

The V and J genes are TRBV19 and TRBJ2-3, with 7 bases aligning to TRBD2. CDR3 length: 14 residues. Germline V gene lookup returns CDR1 LNHDA and CDR2 SQIVND (reference sequence). Unmatched junction bases numbered 7, after V lost 5 bases and J lost 5 bases. CDR3 loop: CASSAGVGVDTQYF. CDR3 DNA: TGTGCCAGTAGTGCGGGGGTTGGAGTAGATACGCAGTATTTT.

The chain combines TRBV6-1 with TRBJ2-2; D might be TRBD1 (6 bases). CDR1 and CDR2 (germline): MNHNS, SASEGT. The CDR3 is made up of 12 amino acids. The ends were cut back, 9 bases at V and 5 bases at J, with 10 bases in the middle. The CDR3 here is CARDSDTGELFF. The CDR3 region has the DNA TGTGCCAGGGACAGCGATACCGGGGAGCTGTTTTTT.

V and J are TRBV15 and TRBJ2-7; possible D gene TRBD1, 5 bases. This CDR3 contains 19 residues. Germline V lookup: CDR1 LNHNV, CDR2 YYDKDF (reference sequence). V lost 0 bases, J lost 5 bases, and 26 bases lay in between. The CDR3 bases are TGTGCCACCAGCAGAGATTATCTAGGTCAGGGATCTAGACGGGACGAGCAGTACTTC. As protein: CATSRDYLGQGSRRDEQYF.

This chain connects TRBV9 to TRBJ2-3; 13 bases agree with TRBD2. This CDR3 region has 16 residues. Germline V gene sequence: CDR1 SGDLS, CDR2 YYNGEE. V trimming: 4 bases; J trimming: 4 bases; junction bases outside the gene matches: 6. CDR3 coding DNA: TGTGCCAGCAGCTTAAGACTAGCGGGAGGAGCAGATACGCAGTATTTT. Translation: CASSLRLAGGADTQYF.

The J gene is TRBJ2-3, the V gene TRBV6-1; 12 bases are shared with TRBD1. With V trimmed by 10 bases and J by 3 bases, 5 bases remained unmatched. CDR1 and CDR2 (germline): MNHNS, SASEGT. CDR3 length: 14 residues. The CDR3 reads CATGTGGDTDTQYF. CDR3 DNA: TGTGCCACCGGGACAGGGGGCGATACAGATACGCAGTATTTT.

V gene TRBV12-5 combines with J gene TRBJ2-1; 8 positions agree with TRBD2. Per the germline V gene, CDR1 is LGHNT and CDR2 is FRNRAP. V dropped 5 bases and J dropped 0; count of bases not matched to a gene: 6. CDR3 length equals 16 residues. The CDR3 DNA reads TGTGCTAGTGGTCCGGGAAGCGGGAGCTCCTACAATGAGCAGTTCTTC. Translated: CASGPGSGSSYNEQFF.

The chain couples TRBV18 to TRBJ1-5; the D is unclear. Germline V CDR1 and CDR2: KGHSH, LQKENI. Trimming cost V 3 bases and J 5 bases, with 8 bases left between them. CDR3 length equals 13 residues. CDR3: CASSPDPDQPQHF. CDR3 in DNA: TGTGCCAGCTCACCGGACCCCGATCAGCCCCAGCATTTT. Variable domain in full (rest from reference TRBV18 and TRBJ1-5): NAGVMQNPRHLVRRRGQEARLRCSPMKGHSHVYWYRQLPEEGLKFMVYLQKENIIDESGMPKERFSAEFPKEGPSILRIQQVVRGDSAAYFCASSPDPDQPQHFGDGTRLSIL.

The V gene is TRBV27, the J gene TRBJ2-1; TRBD2 might be the D (6 bases). CDR1 and CDR2 from the germline V gene are MNHEY and SMNVEV (reference sequence). CDR3 length: 14 residues. The V and J ends lost 9 bases and 7 bases respectively, with 19 bases between them. CDR3 sequence: CASFLGGSRNEQFF. In DNA, the CDR3 is TGTGCCAGTTTCTTGGGGGGTTCGAGAAATGAGCAGTTCTTC.